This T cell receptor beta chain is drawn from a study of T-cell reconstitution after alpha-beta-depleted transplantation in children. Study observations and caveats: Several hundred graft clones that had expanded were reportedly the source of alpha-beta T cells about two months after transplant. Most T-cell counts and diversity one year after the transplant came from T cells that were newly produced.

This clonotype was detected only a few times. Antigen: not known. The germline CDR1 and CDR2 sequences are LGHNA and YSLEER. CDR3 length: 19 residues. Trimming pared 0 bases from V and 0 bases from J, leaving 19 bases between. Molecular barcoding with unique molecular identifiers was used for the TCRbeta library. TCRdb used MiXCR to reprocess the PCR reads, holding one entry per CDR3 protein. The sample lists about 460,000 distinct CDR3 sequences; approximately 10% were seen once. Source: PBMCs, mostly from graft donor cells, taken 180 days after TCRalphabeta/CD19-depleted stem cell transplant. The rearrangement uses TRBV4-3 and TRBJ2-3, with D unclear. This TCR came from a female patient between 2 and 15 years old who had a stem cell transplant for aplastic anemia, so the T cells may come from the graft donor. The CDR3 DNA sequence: TGCGCCAGCAGCCAAGATCACCCAATCCTAATTGTGAGCACAGATACGCAGTATTTT. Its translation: CASSQDHPILIVSTDTQYF.